This TCR beta chain was observed in a study of quantifying T cell responses using KT2 cells (dated by TCRdb to the late 2010s). The study in broad terms: RNA was DNase-treated and reverse transcribed with TCR alpha and beta constant-region primers, mostly using SuperScript III. The efficiency of the T4 ligation step under optimum conditions was estimated to be greater than 9.5%. To avoid over-amplification, PCR2 was carried out as a SYBR Green qPCR and halted once a predetermined fluorescence threshold was reached. On the study overall, not on this receptor specifically: No side-by-side comparison between this pipeline and other TCR sequencing techniques was included in the study. At very high KT2 spike-in numbers, detection of KT2 sequences reached saturation. Over several orders of magnitude, the number of KT2 alpha and beta sequences rose linearly with the number of KT2 cells put in. KT2 sequences were detected down to the lowest spike-in tested, which was about one KT2 cell per 100,000 PBMC.

To test the sensitivity and accuracy of the pipeline, known numbers of KT2, a T cell clone whose TCR had already been sequenced, were spiked into unfractionated PBMC. A range of KT2-to-PBMC ratios was set up by mixing KT2 cells into a fixed number of PBMC. Library generation was performed with UMI-ligation and nested PCR. Using T4 RNA ligase 1, a single-stranded oligonucleotide bearing the Illumina SP2 sequence plus a UMI was ligated onto the 3' end of the cDNA. PCR1 was run for 3 to 4 cycles (98 degrees C for 15 s, 69 degrees C for 30 s, 72 degrees C for 40 s), and an equimolar mix of RC1.1 and RC1.2, covering TRBC1 and TRBC2, was used as the beta primer. From PCR2 onward, TCR alpha and beta chains were processed separately, with sample indices and Illumina adaptors added. The UMI was composed of 12 random nucleotides, arranged as two hexamers separated by a spacer, and was positioned after an 8-base spacer. Libraries were sequenced on an Illumina MiSeq with v2 2x251 paired-end chemistry, typically about twelve samples per run. PhiX DNA at roughly 5-8% was added to each sequencing library to increase diversity. From the authors' description of their analysis: bcl2fastq converted raw reads to FASTQ, and Demultiplexor demultiplexed the reads by dual indices. V and J genes were assigned by Decombinator through tag matching, with a single base-pair mismatch being allowed. Using UMIs, Collapsinator corrected both sequencing errors and the frequency errors that come from PCR heterogeneity. CDR3Translator converted Decombinator identifiers into nucleotide sequence, translated that sequence into amino acids, and extracted CDR3 based on C- and N-terminal motifs. Each distinct KT2 TCR was counted as one cluster of KT2 sequences that shared a single unique molecular identifier. The raw public data were reprocessed by TCRdb itself: fastp quality trimming at Q25, MiXCR clonotype calling, in-frame beta chains only. Identical CDR3 proteins give one entry, which carries the most common genes and DNA. TCRdb, rather than the study authors, made the V and J calls. Across this sample there are approximately 57,000 distinct CDR3 sequences, with 9% to 15% seen only once. Of the sample, 9.4% is held by the ten largest clones.

The CDR3 numbers 15 residues from cysteine through phenylalanine. Just CDR3 DNA is preserved here, 45 bases in frame from base 1. V and J are trimmed by 2 bases and 8 bases, and the gene matches miss 4 bases of the junction. Concerning this clonotype itself: What this receptor recognizes is not known. No much larger clonotype is one base removed from it; base qualities were not supplied.

The material sequenced was PBMCs spiked with cells of the T cell clone KT2. The chain links TRBV12-3 or TRBV12-4 with TRBJ1-6, with 9 middle bases fitting TRBD1. The TCR originated in a human donor. The CDR3 in this case is CASSLRGTGYSPLHF. The DNA is TGTGCCAGCAGTTTAAGGGGGACAGGGTATTCACCCCTCCACTTT.